These 19 T cell receptor beta chains were all obtained from the same sample, sequenced in a study of blood T cells in healthy people across ages. Primed by a sample-barcoded 5' primer and a J-beta primer mix, a second PCR proceeded for roughly 6 to 12 cycles. MiXCR, run by TCRdb on the 5' RACE reads, gives a single entry per CDR3 protein. The table records fewer than 800,000 distinct CDR3 sequences, roughly 25% of them present only once. The same data also went into a second study, on T cells of mothers and their children.

The sequenced material came from blood. Source of these receptors: a boy under 18 in good health.

The genes are TRBV7-9 and TRBJ1-1; D call uncertain. The V end lost 7 bases, the J end lost 2 bases, and 8 bases lay between the germline ends. CDR3 length: 12 residues. Germline CDR1 and CDR2: SEHNR and FQNEAQ (reference sequence). The CDR3 DNA sequence: TGTGCCAGCACCTCTCGAAACACTGAAGCTTTCTTT. As protein: CASTSRNTEAFF.

This clonotype was counted between two and nine times. This chain links TRBV19 with TRBJ2-5; D is possibly TRBD1 (6 bases). The CDR3 consists of 14 residues. Germline V lookup: CDR1 LNHDA, CDR2 SQIVND (reference sequence). The V end lost 5 bases, the J end lost 1 base, and 11 bases lay between the germline ends. CDR3 bases: TGTGCCAGTAGTGGGGGCAGGCTCCAAGAGACCCAGTACTTC. Protein: CASSGGRLQETQYF. Filled out from reference TRBV19 and TRBJ2-5, the complete variable domain reads DGGITQSPKYLFRKEGQNVTLSCEQNLNHDAMYWYRQDPGQGLRLIYYSQIVNDFQKGDIAEGYSVSREKKESFPLTVTSAQKNPTAFYLCASSGGRLQETQYFGPGTRLLVL.

The chain is built from TRBV5-1 and TRBJ2-3; no clear D. Trimming left V 5 bases short and J 2 bases short, with 9 bases between. Germline values: CDR1 SGHRS, CDR2 YFSETQ. This CDR3 has 13 amino acids. The CDR3 nucleotides are TGCGCCAGCAGGCTAGGTTACACAGATACGCAGTATTTT. As protein: CASRLGYTDTQYF.

The rearrangement uses TRBV29-1 and TRBJ2-1; D is possibly TRBD2 (7 bases). The CDR3 covers 15 residues. Trimming removed 7 bases at V and 4 bases at J, with 20 bases between. Germline V gene lookup returns CDR1 SQVTM and CDR2 ANQGSEA. CDR3 in DNA: TGCAGCGCCCCGTGGGGGGGGCTAGGGTACAATGAGCAGTTCTTC. This encodes CSAPWGGLGYNEQFF.

The chain combines TRBV7-2 with TRBJ1-1, with D unresolved. V was trimmed by 2 bases and J by 2 bases, leaving 12 bases between them. The CDR3 sequence is 15 residues long. Looked up from germline, CDR1 is SGHTA and CDR2 is FQGNSA. The CDR3 region is CASSLRRVGNTEAFF. The CDR3 coding sequence is TGTGCCAGCAGCTTACGGAGGGTTGGTAACACTGAAGCTTTCTTT.

Written as DNA, the CDR3 is TGTGCCAGCAGTCCGCGGGACAGGGCCGGGGAAAAACTGTTTTTT. This codes for CASSPRDRAGEKLFF. The rearrangement links TRBV12-3 or TRBV12-4 to TRBJ1-4; 9 nucleotides agree with TRBD1. Unmatched junction bases numbered 9, after V lost 5 bases and J lost 8 bases. This CDR3 is built from 15 residues.

The table lists this clonotype with a few counts. The chain employs TRBV3-1 and TRBJ2-2; D not resolved. V lost 4 bases to trimming and J lost 6 bases, with 9 bases between them. Germline assignment: CDR1 LGHDT and CDR2 YNNKEL (reference sequence). The CDR3 is 13 amino acids. This CDR3 is CASSLIGSGELFF. DNA for the CDR3: TGTGCCAGCAGCCTCATTGGATCCGGGGAGCTGTTTTTT.

The chain has TRBV10-3 and TRBJ1-4; 9 bases match TRBD1. V lost 2 bases, J lost 10 bases, and 2 bases stayed unmatched. CDR1 and CDR2 (germline): ENHRY, SYGVKD. This CDR3 is 13 amino acids long. The CDR3 loop is CAISEPGQGKLFF. The CDR3 bases are TGTGCCATCAGTGAGCCGGGACAGGGAAAACTGTTTTTT.

V is TRBV7-2 and J is TRBJ2-2; D may be TRBD2 (6 bases). CDR1 is SGHTA and CDR2 is FQGNSA in the germline V gene. The V end lost 3 bases, the J end lost 4 bases, and 9 bases lay between the germline ends. CDR3 length: 14 residues. This CDR3 reads CASSFSGGTGELFF. The CDR3 DNA is TGTGCCAGCAGCTTTAGCGGAGGCACCGGGGAGCTGTTTTTT.

The chain joins TRBV6-2 or TRBV6-3 to TRBJ2-1; D gene uncertain. Germline CDR1 MNHEY, CDR2 SVGEGT. The CDR3 runs 14 residues. V was shortened by 11 bases and J by 6 bases, with 20 bases between the two germline ends. For the CDR3, the DNA is TGTGCCTCGAGAGGTCTTTCAGTTCCCAATGAGCAGTTCTTC. As protein: CASRGLSVPNEQFF.

This sequence joins TRBV6-1 and TRBJ2-3; 10 bases map to TRBD1. After removal of 5 bases from V and 5 bases from J, the junction contained 4 bases not matched to a gene. The CDR3 has 14 residues. Germline lookup yields CDR1 MNHNS and CDR2 SASEGT. DNA for the CDR3: TGTGCCAGCAGTCGGGACAGGGGAGGAGATACGCAGTATTTT. The encoded protein is CASSRDRGGDTQYF.

The rearrangement joins TRBV29-1 to TRBJ1-4, with TRBD1 matching over 9 bases. This CDR3 comprises 15 residues. Germline trimming cut 5 bases from V and 5 bases from J; bases unmatched to any gene: 9. Germline CDR1 is SQVTM and CDR2 is ANQGSEA. CDR3 sequence: CSVLTRDRENEKLFF. The CDR3 nucleotides are TGCAGCGTTCTGACCCGGGACAGGGAAAATGAAAAACTGTTTTTT.

The chain joins TRBV27 to TRBJ2-5; 7 positions agree with TRBD2. The CDR3 runs 16 residues. Unmatched junction bases numbered 11, after V lost 5 bases and J lost 2 bases. Germline CDR1 is MNHEY and CDR2 is SMNVEV (reference sequence). The CDR3 loop is CASSPLSTGGQETQYF. CDR3 bases: TGTGCCAGCAGTCCCCTTAGTACGGGGGGACAAGAGACCCAGTACTTC.

This clonotype came up a few times. The chain employs TRBV12-3 or TRBV12-4 and TRBJ2-2; D not resolved. The CDR3 loop spans 14 amino acids. Trimming pared 7 bases from V and 1 base from J, leaving 10 bases between. CDR3 bases: TGTGCCAGCACTTTCCGCAGGAACACCGGGGAGCTGTTTTTT. Translating gives CASTFRRNTGELFF.

This clonotype has just a few counts. The V and J genes are TRBV6-2 or TRBV6-3 and TRBJ1-6; TRBD1 matches at 7 bases. The CDR3 is 15 amino acids. V trimming: 6 bases; J trimming: 7 bases; junction bases outside the gene matches: 9. CDR1 and CDR2 (germline): MNHEY, SVGEGT. In DNA, the CDR3 is TGTGCCAGCAGCTCACAGGGGTCGCCCAATTCACCCCTCCACTTT. It encodes CASSSQGSPNSPLHF.

J is TRBJ2-1 and V is TRBV7-3; perhaps TRBD1 as D (6 bases). This CDR3 has 16 amino acids. Trimming removed 5 bases from V and 6 bases from J, with 20 bases in between. CDR1 SGHTA and CDR2 FQGTGA come from the germline V gene. CDR3 sequence reads: CASSTRQALGANEQFF. In DNA form, the CDR3 reads TGTGCCAGCAGCACCCGACAGGCCTTGGGGGCCAATGAGCAGTTCTTC.

This clonotype showed up just a few times. The chain uses TRBV4-3 and TRBJ2-5; perhaps TRBD1 as D (6 bases). The CDR3 has 16 amino acids. The germline V and J ends were trimmed by 4 bases and 5 bases, with 20 bases remaining between them. Per the germline V gene, CDR1 is LGHNA and CDR2 is YSLEER. The CDR3 is CASSPMTGSGLETQYF. CDR3 nucleotides: TGCGCCAGCAGCCCAATGACAGGATCGGGCCTGGAGACCCAGTACTTC.

The rearrangement uses TRBV20-1 and TRBJ2-3, with 8 nucleotides matching TRBD2. V was clipped by 0 bases and J by 7 bases; unmatched bases: 9. Germline lookup yields CDR1 DFQATT and CDR2 SNEGSKA (reference sequence). CDR3 length equals 15 residues. This CDR3 reads CSARDLAGGLNTQYF. The CDR3 DNA reads as TGCAGTGCTAGAGATCTGGCGGGAGGCCTCAATACGCAGTATTTT.

This clonotype was detected only a few times. The chain combines TRBV9 with TRBJ1-2; 7 bases line up with TRBD1. The CDR3 contains 15 residues. With 3 bases clipped from V and 4 bases from J, the junction kept 9 bases outside the gene matches. Germline lookup yields CDR1 SGDLS and CDR2 YYNGEE. CDR3 in DNA: TGTGCCAGCAGCGCGACAGGGAACTCCGGCTATGGCTACACCTTC. Protein sequence: CASSATGNSGYGYTF.